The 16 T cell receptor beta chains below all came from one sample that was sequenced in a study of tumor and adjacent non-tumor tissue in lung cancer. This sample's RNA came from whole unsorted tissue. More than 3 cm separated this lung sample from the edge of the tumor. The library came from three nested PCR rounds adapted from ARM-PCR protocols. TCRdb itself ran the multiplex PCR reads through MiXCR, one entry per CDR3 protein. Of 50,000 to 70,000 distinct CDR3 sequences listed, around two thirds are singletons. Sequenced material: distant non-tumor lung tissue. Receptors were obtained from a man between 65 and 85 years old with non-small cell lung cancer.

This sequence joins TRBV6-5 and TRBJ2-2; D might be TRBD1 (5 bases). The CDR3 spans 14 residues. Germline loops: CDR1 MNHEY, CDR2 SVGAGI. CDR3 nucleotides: TGTGCTTGCAGCTCAGGGTGGGACACCGGGGAGCTGTTTTTT. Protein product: CACSSGWDTGELFF.

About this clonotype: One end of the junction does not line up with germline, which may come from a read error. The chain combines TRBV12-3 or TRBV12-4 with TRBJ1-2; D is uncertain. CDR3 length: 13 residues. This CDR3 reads CASSSQDHYGYTF. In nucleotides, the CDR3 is TGTGCCAGTAGTTCCCAGGATCACTATGGCTACACCTTC.

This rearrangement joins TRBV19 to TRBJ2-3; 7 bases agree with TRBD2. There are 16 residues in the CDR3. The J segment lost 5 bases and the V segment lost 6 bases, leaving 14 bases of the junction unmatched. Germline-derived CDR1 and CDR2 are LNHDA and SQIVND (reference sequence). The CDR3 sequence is CASSRTGLGGGDTQYF. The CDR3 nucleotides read TGTGCCAGTAGCCGCACAGGACTAGGAGGAGGAGATACGCAGTATTTT.

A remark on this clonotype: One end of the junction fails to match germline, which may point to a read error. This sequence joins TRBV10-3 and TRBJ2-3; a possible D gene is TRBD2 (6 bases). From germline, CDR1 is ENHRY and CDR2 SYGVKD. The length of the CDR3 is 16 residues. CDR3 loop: CTISESGVGISDTQYF. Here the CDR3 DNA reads TGTACCATCAGTGAGTCGGGAGTAGGCATTTCAGATACGCAGTATTTT.

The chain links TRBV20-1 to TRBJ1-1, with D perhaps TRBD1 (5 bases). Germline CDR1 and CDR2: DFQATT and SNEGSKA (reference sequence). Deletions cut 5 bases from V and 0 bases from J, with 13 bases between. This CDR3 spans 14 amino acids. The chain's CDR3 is CSAPMGRLNTEAFF. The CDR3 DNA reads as TGCAGTGCTCCAATGGGACGGCTGAACACTGAAGCTTTCTTT.

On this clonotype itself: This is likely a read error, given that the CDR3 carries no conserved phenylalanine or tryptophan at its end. CDR3 DNA sequence: TGTGTCAGCACCTCTCGAGTCGGTGTTTGGGTTAATTCACCCCTCCACTTA. Encoded protein: CVSTSRVGVWVNSPLHL. The chain recombines TRBV12-3 or TRBV12-4 with TRBJ1-6; D uncertain. This CDR3 is 17 amino acids long.

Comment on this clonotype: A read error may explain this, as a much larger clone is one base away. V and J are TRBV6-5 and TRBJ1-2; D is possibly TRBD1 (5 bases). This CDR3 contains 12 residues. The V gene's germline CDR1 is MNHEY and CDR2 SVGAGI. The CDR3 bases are TGTGTCAGCAGCGACAGTCACTATGGCTACACCTTC. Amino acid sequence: CVSSDSHYGYTF.

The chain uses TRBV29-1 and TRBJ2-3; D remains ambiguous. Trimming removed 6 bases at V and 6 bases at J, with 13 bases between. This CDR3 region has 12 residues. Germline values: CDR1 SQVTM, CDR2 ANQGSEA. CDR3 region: CSVVPVADTQYF. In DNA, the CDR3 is TGCAGCGTAGTTCCGGTGGCGGATACGCAGTATTTT.

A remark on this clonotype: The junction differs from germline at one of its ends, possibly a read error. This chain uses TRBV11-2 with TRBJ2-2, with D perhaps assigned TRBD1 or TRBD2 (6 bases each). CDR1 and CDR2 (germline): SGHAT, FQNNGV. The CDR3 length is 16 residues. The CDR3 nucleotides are TGTGCCAGCAGCTCTGGAGGGGGGATGAGCACCGGGGAGTTGTTTTTT. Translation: CASSSGGGMSTGELFF.

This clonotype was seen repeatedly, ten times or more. CDR3 loop: CASSSLGHGRTETQYF. For the CDR3, the DNA is TGTGCCAGCAGCTCACTTGGGCACGGGAGGACTGAGACCCAGTACTTC. The chain joins TRBV5-6 to TRBJ2-5, with 7 bases lining up with TRBD2. After removal of 3 bases from V and 5 bases from J, the junction contained 13 bases not matched to a gene. Germline V lookup: CDR1 SGHDT, CDR2 YYEEEE. The CDR3 contains 16 residues.

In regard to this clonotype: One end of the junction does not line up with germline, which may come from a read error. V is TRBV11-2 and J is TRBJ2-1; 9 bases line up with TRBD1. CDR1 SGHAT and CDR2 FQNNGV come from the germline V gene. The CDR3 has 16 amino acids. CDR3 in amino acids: CASSFGKGQGYNEQSF. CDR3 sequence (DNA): TGTGCCAGTAGCTTCGGTAAGGGACAGGGCTACAATGAGCAGTCCTTC.

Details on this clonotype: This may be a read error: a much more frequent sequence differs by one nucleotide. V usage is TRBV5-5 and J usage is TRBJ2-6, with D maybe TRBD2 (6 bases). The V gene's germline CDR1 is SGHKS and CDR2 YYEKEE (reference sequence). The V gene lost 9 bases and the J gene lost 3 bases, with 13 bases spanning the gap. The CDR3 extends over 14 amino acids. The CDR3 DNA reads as TGTGCCATCATGGAGGGAAGTGGGGCCAACGTCCTGACTTTC. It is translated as CAIMEGSGANVLTF.

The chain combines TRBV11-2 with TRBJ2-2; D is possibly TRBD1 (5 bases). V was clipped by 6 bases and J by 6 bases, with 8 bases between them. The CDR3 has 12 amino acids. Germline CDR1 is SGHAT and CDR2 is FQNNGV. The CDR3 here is CASSQGPGELFF. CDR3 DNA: TGTGCCAGCAGTCAGGGTCCCGGGGAGCTGTTTTTT.

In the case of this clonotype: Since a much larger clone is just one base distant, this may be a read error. The CDR3 DNA reads as TGTGCCAGCAGCCTAACCGGCCTCCAAATAAATGATGAGCAGTTCTTC. Protein sequence: CASSLTGLQINDEQFF. The chain carries TRBV28 and TRBJ2-1; D not certain. The V gene lost 6 bases and the J gene lost 8 bases, with 23 bases spanning the gap. This CDR3 region has 16 residues. Germline CDR1 and CDR2: MDHEN and SYDVKM.

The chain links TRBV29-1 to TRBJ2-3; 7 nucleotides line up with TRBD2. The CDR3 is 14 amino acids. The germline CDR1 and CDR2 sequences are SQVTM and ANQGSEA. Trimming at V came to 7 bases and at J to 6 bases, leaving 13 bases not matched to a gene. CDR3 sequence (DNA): TGCAGCGCTTTTAGGACTAGTTTTTCGGATACGCAGTATTTT. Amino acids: CSAFRTSFSDTQYF.

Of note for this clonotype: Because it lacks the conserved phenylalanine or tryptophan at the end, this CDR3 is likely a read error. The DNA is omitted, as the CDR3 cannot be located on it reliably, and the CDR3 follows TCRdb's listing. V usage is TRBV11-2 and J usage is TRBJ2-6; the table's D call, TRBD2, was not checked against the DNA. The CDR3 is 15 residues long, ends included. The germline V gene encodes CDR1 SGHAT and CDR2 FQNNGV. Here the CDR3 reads CASSWGGGGANVLAL.